Sequencing of this T cell receptor (beta chain) was carried out in a study of blood T cells in healthy people across ages. Overall study findings and caveats: Per million T cells, TCR beta diversity dropped about linearly as age rose. The donors' CMV status was not determined, possibly confounding changes in expanded clonotypes.

Note on this clonotype: Antigen unknown. A much more abundant neighbour one base away suggests this may be a read error.

The CDR3 runs to 12 residues. The germline gives CDR1 DFQATT, CDR2 SNEGSKA (reference sequence). With 7 bases clipped from V and 7 bases from J, the junction kept 6 bases outside the gene matches. The sample, about 9.2 milliliters of peripheral blood, was drawn from each donor. A second PCR of 7 to 11 cycles used a sample-barcoded 5' primer and a J-beta primer mix. A template-switch adaptor containing 12 random nucleotides labeled each cDNA molecule. MiXCR, run by TCRdb on the 5' RACE reads, gives a single entry per CDR3 protein. Here the sample spans around 2 million distinct CDR3 sequences, about 39% being singletons.

V usage is TRBV20-1 and J usage is TRBJ2-7; 11 bases are a match to TRBD2. The receptor's source is a human donor in good health. The specimen sequenced was blood. In nucleotides, the CDR3 is TGCAGTGTAGCGGGGGGGCCGGATGAGCAGTACTTC. As protein: CSVAGGPDEQYF.